This T cell receptor beta chain was profiled in a study of T cell changes during pregnancy in multiple sclerosis. On this clone: One end of the junction fails to match germline, which may point to a read error.

Libraries were prepared by immunoSEQ multiplex PCR; TCRdb keeps only in-frame clonotypes and omits some of them. The data contain approximately 41,000 clones, roughly 92% of them singletons. The CDR3 loop spans 15 amino acids. The germline gives CDR1 ENHRY, CDR2 SYGVKD. Sequencing was performed on CD4+ T cells from peripheral blood mononuclear cells, taken in the first trimester of pregnancy. V and J are TRBV10-3 and TRBJ2-7; the D gene could be TRBD1 or TRBD2 (5 bases each). This clonotype was sampled from a female donor with multiple sclerosis, enrolled in a pregnancy study. The CDR3 DNA is TGTGCCCTCAGGGTGAGCCTAGCCCGGCTCTGCGAGCAGTACTTC. The encoded protein is CALRVSLARLCEQYF.